The clone carrying this T cell receptor (beta chain) occurred once. The source of the sample is a study of blood T cell repertoires in COVID-19. Across the study: Sites across the United States, Italy and Spain contributed samples from acute and convalescent COVID-19. T cells, B-cell-depleted T cells, or PBMCs provided the cDNA or gDNA that served as material.

In the authors' workflow: Amplification of reference gene primers was used by the study to estimate nucleated cell counts. Assay used: immunoSEQ multiplex PCR; TCRdb lists only in-frame clones, some missing. V, J and clone size are taken as reported in that table, and D and trimming were inferred from the DNA itself. The table has tens of thousands of clones, about 84% seen once. The germline CDR1 and CDR2 sequences are SGHNT and YENEEA. Germline trimming cut 8 bases from V and 5 bases from J; bases unmatched to any gene: 8. The CDR3 is 13 amino acids. The origin of this receptor is a human donor in a cohort sampled during active COVID-19. The sequencing input was peripheral blood. V usage is TRBV11-3 and J usage is TRBJ2-7, with TRBD2 matching 8 bases. The CDR3 reads CASSEGLADEQYF. For the CDR3, the DNA is TGTGCCAGCTCAGAAGGACTAGCTGACGAGCAGTACTTC.